The 21 T cell receptor beta chains listed next were all sequenced from one sample in a study of T-cell memory formation after mild COVID-19. TCRdb called the 5' RACE reads again in MiXCR, with one record for every CDR3 protein. Among 540,000 or so distinct CDR3 sequences listed, over 20% were seen once. The source material was PBMCs or a T cell subset sorted from them (not recorded which). These receptors were obtained from an adult woman who had mild COVID-19 (a few samples of this study predate the infection). Cell type and time point are not known.

The chain is built from TRBV5-1 and TRBJ2-5; D is perhaps TRBD2 (5 bases). This CDR3 has 15 residues. The germline gives CDR1 SGHRS, CDR2 YFSETQ. V lost 0 bases to trimming and J lost 5 bases, with 14 bases between them. CDR3 DNA: TGCGCCAGCAGCTTGGAGATCGGGATCCGGGAGACCCAGTACTTC. Its translation: CASSLEIGIRETQYF.

This clonotype was counted many times. This chain links TRBV7-2 with TRBJ2-1; 12 bases align to TRBD2. The CDR3 covers 15 residues. Germline V gene data show CDR1 as SGHTA and CDR2 as FQGNSA. Unmatched junction bases numbered 1, after V lost 4 bases and J lost 3 bases. CDR3 DNA sequence: TGTGCCAGCAGCTCGGGACTAGCGGGCTACAATGAGCAGTTCTTC. Its protein product is CASSSGLAGYNEQFF.

This clonotype was seen only a few times. This rearrangement joins TRBV3-1 to TRBJ2-1; the D gene is possibly TRBD2 (5 bases). CDR1 is LGHDT, CDR2 YNNKEL, per germline (reference sequence). The CDR3 covers 15 residues. Trimming stripped 5 bases from V and 6 bases from J, with 17 bases between. The DNA of the CDR3 is TGTGCCAGCAGCACCCGGACTTCTCTTGGCAATGAGCAGTTCTTC. Translation gives CASSTRTSLGNEQFF.

This clonotype was picked up a small number of times. The chain combines TRBV29-1 with TRBJ2-7, with D possibly being TRBD1 (6 bases). The CDR3 is 14 amino acids. The V gene lost 3 bases and the J gene lost 4 bases, with 16 bases spanning the gap. Germline V gene lookup returns CDR1 SQVTM and CDR2 ANQGSEA. In nucleotides, the CDR3 is TGCAGCGTTGACTTGGGTAGCAGGGGATACGAGCAGTACTTC. Translating gives CSVDLGSRGYEQYF.

This clonotype was counted only a few times. The J gene is TRBJ2-1, the V gene TRBV29-1, with TRBD2 matching 9 bases. Germline V gene lookup returns CDR1 SQVTM and CDR2 ANQGSEA. V lost 0 bases to trimming and J lost 6 bases; unmatched junction nucleotides: 9. The CDR3 loop spans 16 amino acids. CDR3 in amino acids: CSVEELEREALNEQFF. The CDR3 DNA follows: TGCAGCGTTGAAGAGCTGGAGCGGGAGGCCCTCAATGAGCAGTTCTTC.

In its sample, this clonotype was seen a few times. The CDR3: CASSVGGGRIDTQYF. DNA of the CDR3: TGTGCCAGCAGCGTGGGCGGGGGGCGGATAGATACGCAGTATTTT. The chain carries TRBV9 and TRBJ2-3, with TRBD2 identical over 8 bases. Trimming took 2 bases from V and 5 from J; bases not matched to a gene: 7. The CDR3 totals 15 residues. Germline V gene data show CDR1 as SGDLS and CDR2 as YYNGEE.

This clonotype has only a few counts. The rearrangement joins TRBV6-5 to TRBJ2-7, with 11 nucleotides matching TRBD2. CDR1 and CDR2 (germline): MNHEY, SVGAGI. Unmatched junction bases numbered 8, after V lost 5 bases and J lost 5 bases. The CDR3 runs to 15 residues. The CDR3 loop reads CASSPLAGVFHEQYF. CDR3 nucleotide sequence: TGTGCCAGCAGTCCACTAGCGGGAGTTTTCCACGAGCAGTACTTC.

This clonotype appeared many times. At one of its ends the junction is not consistent with the germline gene, which may arise from a read error. V usage is TRBV12-3 or TRBV12-4 and J usage is TRBJ2-2; D may be TRBD1 (6 bases). The CDR3 runs to 11 residues. CDR3 loop: CASSGNREMFF. Here the CDR3 DNA reads TGTGCCAGCAGTGGAAACAGGGAGATGTTTTTT.

This clonotype was detected ten times or more. This rearrangement joins TRBV7-2 to TRBJ2-5, with 7 bases aligning to TRBD1. This CDR3 has 12 residues. The J segment lost 4 bases and the V segment lost 6 bases, leaving 2 bases of the junction unmatched. Germline loops: CDR1 SGHTA, CDR2 FQGNSA. The CDR3 is CASRHRGETQYF. The CDR3 DNA follows: TGTGCCAGCAGGCACAGGGGAGAGACCCAGTACTTC.

This chain links TRBV10-3 with TRBJ2-3, with 7 bases lining up with TRBD2. The CDR3 is 12 residues long. V shed 11 bases and J 1 base; nucleotides not matched to a gene: 3. The germline gives CDR1 ENHRY, CDR2 SYGVKD. The CDR3 DNA reads TGTGCCTTGGGGGGGGGCACAGATACGCAGTATTTT. It codes for CALGGGTDTQYF.

This chain links TRBV7-8 with TRBJ2-2, with D possibly matching TRBD2 (6 bases). The germline gives CDR1 SGHVS, CDR2 FQNEAQ. V lost 7 bases to trimming and J lost 5 bases, with 14 bases between them. This CDR3 is built from 14 residues. CDR3 in amino acids: CASIPFRETGELFF. The CDR3 DNA reads TGTGCCAGCATCCCTTTTCGGGAGACCGGGGAGCTGTTTTTT.

This clonotype came up a few times. The J gene is TRBJ2-5, the V gene TRBV5-1; D remains ambiguous. The V end was cut by 3 bases, the J end by 4 bases, with 10 bases between. The CDR3 runs 13 residues. The germline CDR1 and CDR2 sequences are SGHRS and YFSETQ. The CDR3 coding sequence is TGCGCCAGCAGCTCCCCCCGAATAGAGACCCAGTACTTC. Protein product: CASSSPRIETQYF. Together with reference TRBV5-1 and TRBJ2-5, the CDR3 gives the full variable domain: KAGVTQTPRYLIKTRGQQVTLSCSPISGHRSVSWYQQTPGQGLQFLFEYFSETQRNKGNFPGRFSGRQFSNSRSEMNVSTLELGDSALYLCASSSPRIETQYFGPGTRLLVL.

This clonotype has more than one count but fewer than ten. The V gene is TRBV9, the J gene TRBJ1-2; a possible D gene is TRBD1 (5 bases). This CDR3 is 15 amino acids long. V lost 4 bases, J lost 2 bases, and 15 bases lay in between. Germline V gene sequence: CDR1 SGDLS, CDR2 YYNGEE. DNA for the CDR3: TGTGCCAGCAGCTCCCAGACAGCAACAAACTATGGCTACACCTTC. Its translation is CASSSQTATNYGYTF.

The chain is built from TRBV24-1 and TRBJ1-4; D is uncertain. CDR3 length: 17 amino acids. Germline V gene data show CDR1 as KGHDR and CDR2 as SFDVKD. With 1 base removed from V and 0 bases from J, the gap between germline ends came to 11 bases. The CDR3 nucleotides are TGTGCCACCAGTGATTTCAGATCCAGCTCAACTAATGAAAAACTGTTTTTT. As protein: CATSDFRSSSTNEKLFF.

The CDR3 sequence is CASFGTGEQYF. CDR3 sequence (DNA): TGCGCCAGCTTTGGGACGGGGGAGCAGTACTTC. The genes are TRBV23-1 and TRBJ2-7; D possibly matches TRBD1 or TRBD2 (5 bases each). TRBV23-1 is treated as an ORF (open reading frame) with a function not yet certain. The CDR3 loop spans 11 amino acids. The V and J ends lost 8 bases and 7 bases respectively, with 12 bases between them.

This clonotype was counted many times. This chain connects TRBV7-2 to TRBJ1-1; tentative D call: TRBD1 (5 bases). Germline V gene lookup returns CDR1 SGHTA and CDR2 FQGNSA. Trimming cost V 1 base and J 0 bases, with 6 bases left between them. The length of the CDR3 is 14 residues. In DNA, the CDR3 is TGTGCCAGCAGCTTAGGACAGTTGAACACTGAAGCTTTCTTT. It is translated as CASSLGQLNTEAFF.

This clonotype came up a few times. The chain carries TRBV7-2 and TRBJ1-2; no definite D call. Looked up from germline, CDR1 is SGHTA and CDR2 is FQGNSA. This CDR3 has 15 residues. V lost 1 base and J 7 bases, leaving 16 bases between the germline ends. The CDR3 DNA is TGTGCCAGCAGCTTAGGGGTAGGGATGGAAGGTGGCTACACCTTC. It specifies CASSLGVGMEGGYTF.

This clonotype was seen a few times. The gene calls are TRBV19 and TRBJ2-3; D is ambiguous. Deletions cut 5 bases from V and 5 bases from J, with 17 bases between. Germline loops: CDR1 LNHDA, CDR2 SQIVND (reference sequence). This CDR3 comprises 15 residues. CDR3 sequence reads: CASSLTPNSRDTQYF. The CDR3, as DNA: TGTGCCAGTAGTTTGACACCCAACTCAAGAGATACGCAGTATTTT.

This chain joins TRBV14 and TRBJ2-7, with D possibly being TRBD1 (5 bases). Germline CDR1 is SGHDN and CDR2 is FVKESK. Trimming removed 1 base from V and 4 bases from J, with 8 bases in between. The length of the CDR3 is 13 residues. The CDR3 spells CASSQVRTYEQYF. The CDR3 DNA sequence: TGTGCCAGCAGCCAAGTCAGGACATACGAGCAGTACTTC.

This clonotype was seen only a few times. The V and J genes are TRBV5-6 and TRBJ2-3; D possibly matches TRBD1 or TRBD2 (5 bases each). Germline V lookup: CDR1 SGHDT, CDR2 YYEEEE. V was trimmed by 4 bases and J by 3 bases, leaving 18 bases between them. The length of the CDR3 is 16 residues. CDR3 protein: CASSLPVGEFTDTQYF. The CDR3 DNA reads as TGTGCCAGCAGCCTCCCAGTGGGGGAATTTACAGATACGCAGTATTTT. Variable domain in full (rest from reference TRBV5-6 and TRBJ2-3): DAGVTQSPTHLIKTRGQQVTLRCSPKSGHDTVSWYQQALGQGPQFIFQYYEEEERQRGNFPDRFSGHQFPNYSSELNVNALLLGDSALYLCASSLPVGEFTDTQYFGPGTRLTVL.

The table lists this clonotype with a few counts. This chain links TRBV7-8 with TRBJ1-1; 11 bases fit TRBD1. The junction had 10 bases not matched to a gene; V was cut back by 7 bases and J by 3 bases. The germline gives CDR1 SGHVS, CDR2 FQNEAQ. There are 16 residues in the CDR3. The DNA of the CDR3 is TGTGCCAGCATTCTGGGGACAGGGGGTCTACACACTGAAGCTTTCTTT. It encodes CASILGTGGLHTEAFF. Full variable domain (remainder filled in from reference TRBV7-8 and TRBJ1-1): GAGVSQSPRYKVAKRGQDVALRCDPISGHVSLFWYQQALGQGPEFLTYFQNEAQLDKSGLPSDRFFAERPEGSVSTLKIQRTQQEDSAVYLCASILGTGGLHTEAFFGQGTRLTVV.